Shown below are 12 T cell receptor beta chains from a single sample sequenced in a study of T cells in localized non-small cell lung cancer (dated by TCRdb to 2019 to 2021). Libraries were made using the immunoSEQ multiplex PCR assay. This immuneACCESS table, as held by TCRdb, lists in-frame sequences with V and J called but not all clones. Of the missing ones, under half trace to an unresolved V gene in checked studies; the others have no known cause. In all, the sample holds 70,000 to 100,000 clones, and approximately 91% of those were seen once. The ten largest clones represent roughly 4.3% of the sample. The material was PBMCs, obtained before any cancer treatment. These receptors originate from a woman aged 40 to 75 with stage II squamous cell lung carcinoma.

The chain recombines TRBV28 with TRBJ2-4, with D possibly TRBD1 on 5 matching bases. The V and J ends lost 5 bases and 1 base respectively, with 12 bases between them. The CDR3 is made up of 15 amino acids. Germline loops: CDR1 MDHEN, CDR2 SYDVKM. Here the CDR3 DNA reads TGTGCCAGCAGTCCTTTGGACATGGCCAAAAACATTCAGTACTTC. It encodes CASSPLDMAKNIQYF.

The chain employs TRBV6-6 and TRBJ2-7, with 8 bases identical to TRBD1. V dropped 5 bases and J dropped 7; count of bases not matched to a gene: 7. Germline values: CDR1 MNHNY, CDR2 SVGAGI (reference sequence). The CDR3 is 13 residues long. CDR3 coding DNA: TGTGCCAGCAGTCCCCGGACAGGGAGGGAGCAGTACTTC. Protein sequence: CASSPRTGREQYF.

This chain connects TRBV19 to TRBJ2-7; tentatively, D is TRBD2 (7 bases). Trimming left V 6 bases short and J 0 bases short, with 18 bases between. The CDR3 has 16 residues. CDR1 is LNHDA and CDR2 is SQIVND in the germline V gene (reference sequence). CDR3 protein: CASSIQGGGSSYEQYF. CDR3 DNA: TGTGCCAGTAGCATCCAAGGGGGGGGTAGCTCCTACGAGCAGTACTTC.

The rearrangement links TRBV30 to TRBJ2-7; TRBD1 matches 12 bases. J lost 4 bases, V lost 2 bases, and 3 bases had no gene match. The CDR3 extends over 14 amino acids. CDR1 is GTSNPN and CDR2 is SVGIG in the germline V gene (reference sequence). CDR3 protein: CAWSRGQGAYEQYF. The CDR3 nucleotides are TGTGCCTGGAGTCGGGGACAGGGGGCGTACGAGCAGTACTTC.

The chain uses TRBV5-1 and TRBJ2-1, with TRBD2 identical over 11 bases. There are 14 residues in the CDR3. The ends lost 4 bases at V and 7 bases at J; junction bases unmatched: 4. Germline V CDR1 and CDR2: SGHRS, YFSETQ. The CDR3 is CASSVAGGPNEQFF. The DNA for the CDR3 is TGCGCCAGCAGCGTAGCGGGGGGGCCGAATGAGCAGTTCTTC.

V and J are TRBV2 and TRBJ1-4; 10 bases align to TRBD1. After removal of 10 bases from V and 5 bases from J, the junction contained 13 bases not matched to a gene. The CDR3 loop spans 16 amino acids. Germline CDR1 reads SNHLY; CDR2 reads FYNNEI. The CDR3 sequence is CATSSRDRGWNEKLFF. In DNA, the CDR3 is TGTGCCACCTCATCCCGGGACAGGGGTTGGAATGAAAAACTGTTTTTT.

The V gene is TRBV19, the J gene TRBJ2-7, with a possible D match to TRBD2 (6 bases). The germline V gene encodes CDR1 LNHDA and CDR2 SQIVND (reference sequence). This CDR3 spans 15 amino acids. The V gene lost 4 bases and the J gene lost 0 bases, with 13 bases spanning the gap. The CDR3 nucleotides are TGTGCCAGTAGTAGATTAGCGGACGCCTCCTACGAGCAGTACTTC. Its protein is CASSRLADASYEQYF. Supplemented by reference TRBV19 and TRBJ2-7, the full variable domain reads DGGITQSPKYLFRKEGQNVTLSCEQNLNHDAMYWYRQDPGQGLRLIYYSQIVNDFQKGDIAEGYSVSREKKESFPLTVTSAQKNPTAFYLCASSRLADASYEQYFGPGTRLTVT.

The chain couples TRBV2 to TRBJ2-7; TRBD2 agrees at 11 bases. Germline loops: CDR1 SNHLY, CDR2 FYNNEI. This CDR3 contains 14 residues. The junction had 6 bases not matched to a gene; V was cut back by 7 bases and J by 4 bases. The CDR3, as DNA: TGTGCCAGCAATCCCGGACTAGCGGGTTACGAGCAGTACTTC. Translation gives CASNPGLAGYEQYF.

This chain links TRBV15 with TRBJ2-7; D might be TRBD2 (6 bases). The CDR3 is 15 amino acids. The germline V and J ends were trimmed by 3 bases and 6 bases, with 18 bases remaining between them. The germline V gene encodes CDR1 LNHNV and CDR2 YYDKDF (reference sequence). In DNA, the CDR3 is TGTGCCACCAGCAGGACGCGACTAGTGGCGGGCGAGCAGTACTTC. As protein: CATSRTRLVAGEQYF.

The chain uses TRBV10-3 and TRBJ1-4; 8 bases are shared with TRBD1. This CDR3 is built from 13 residues. V gave up 10 bases and J gave up 4 bases; unmatched junction bases: 5. From germline, CDR1 is ENHRY and CDR2 SYGVKD. CDR3: CATGTGINEKLFF. DNA of the CDR3: TGTGCCACCGGGACAGGCATTAATGAAAAACTGTTTTTT.

This chain connects TRBV18 to TRBJ2-5, with a possible D match to TRBD1 (5 bases). This CDR3 spans 12 amino acids. V dropped 6 bases and J dropped 3 bases, with 8 bases sitting between them. Germline CDR1 and CDR2: KGHSH and LQKENI. CDR3 residues: CASSLGEETQYF. CDR3 DNA sequence: TGTGCCAGCTCTCTAGGGGAAGAGACCCAGTACTTC.

Worth noting for this clone: One junction end disagrees with the germline gene, perhaps due to a read error. The rearrangement links TRBV5-1 to TRBJ2-5, with 7 nucleotides matching TRBD2. The germline V gene has CDR1 SGHRS and CDR2 YFSETQ. CDR3 length: 15 amino acids. CDR3 DNA sequence: TGCGTCAGCAGCGCCACCGGGACTAACCAAGAGACCCAGTACTTC. Translating it yields CVSSATGTNQETQYF.